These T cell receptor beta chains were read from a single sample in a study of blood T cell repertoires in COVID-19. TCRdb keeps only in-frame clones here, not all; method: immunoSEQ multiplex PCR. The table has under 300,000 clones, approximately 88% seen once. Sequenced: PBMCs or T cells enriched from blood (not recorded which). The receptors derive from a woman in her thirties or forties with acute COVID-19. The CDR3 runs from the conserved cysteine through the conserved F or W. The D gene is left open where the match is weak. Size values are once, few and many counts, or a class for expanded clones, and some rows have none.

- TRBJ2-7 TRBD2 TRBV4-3 TGCGCCAGCAGCCGCGAGACTAGCGGGCGCTACGAGCAGTACTTC CASSRETSGRYEQYF
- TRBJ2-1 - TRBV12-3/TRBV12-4 TGTGCCAGCACCCCCGAGGTGGGTGAGCAGTTCTTC CASTPEVGEQFF
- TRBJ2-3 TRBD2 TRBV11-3 TGTGCCAGCAGCCGGGGACTAGCGGGCTCTAGCACAGATACGCAGTATTTT CASSRGLAGSSTDTQYF
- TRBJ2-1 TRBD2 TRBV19 TGTGCCAGTAGCTCGTTCGAAGCGGGGGCCTACAATGAGCAGTTCTTC CASSSFEAGAYNEQFF
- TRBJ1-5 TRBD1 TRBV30 TGTGCCTGGGGGACAGCTAGCAATCAGCCCCAGCATTTT CAWGTASNQPQHF
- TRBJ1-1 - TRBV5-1 TGCGCCAGCAGCTCAGGACTCATAGGGACTGAAGCTTTCTTT CASSSGLIGTEAFF
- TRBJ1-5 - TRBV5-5 TGTGCCAGCAGCTTGTGGCAGGATAGCAATCAGCCCCAGCATTTT CASSLWQDSNQPQHF
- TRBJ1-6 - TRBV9 TGTGCCAGCAGTCAGACAGGCGATTCACCCCTCCACTTT CASSQTGDSPLHF
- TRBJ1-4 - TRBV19 TGTGCCAGTAGTATCGCCACTCGGGGGACCAGGGAAAAACTGTTTTTT CASSIATRGTREKLFF
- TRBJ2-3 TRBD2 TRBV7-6 TGTGCCAGCAGCTTAGGAAGCGGGGGGGACACAGATACGCAGTATTTT CASSLGSGGDTDTQYF
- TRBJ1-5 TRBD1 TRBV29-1 TGCAGCGTTGGAGACAGGGGGTATCAGCCCCAGCATTTT CSVGDRGYQPQHF
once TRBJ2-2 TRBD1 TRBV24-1 TGTGCCACCAGGGGAGGACAGGGAACGAACACCGGGGAGCTGTTTTTT CATRGGQGTNTGELFF
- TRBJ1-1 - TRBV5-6 TGTGCCAGCAGCTTGGTTGCCAGGGAAGCTTTCTTT CASSLVAREAFF
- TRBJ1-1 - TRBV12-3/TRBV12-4 TGTGCCAGCAGCCCCCAGGGGCGAACTGAAGCTTTCTTT CASSPQGRTEAFF
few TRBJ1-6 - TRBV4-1 TGCGCCAGCAGCCAAGATTTACAGGGCGCCTATAATTCACCCCTCCACTTT CASSQDLQGAYNSPLHF
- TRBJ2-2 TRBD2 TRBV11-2 TGTGCCAGCAGCTTCGGACTAGCCGGCGGGGAGCTGTTTTTT CASSFGLAGGELFF
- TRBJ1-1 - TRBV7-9 TGTGCCAGCAGCTTACAGTCTGAAGCTTTCTTT CASSLQSEAFF
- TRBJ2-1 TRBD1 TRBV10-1 TGCGCCAGCAGCCGGACAGGGAACAATGAGCAGTTCTTC CASSRTGNNEQFF
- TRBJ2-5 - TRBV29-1 TGCAGCGTTGACCCGGAAGAGACCCAGTACTTC CSVDPEETQYF
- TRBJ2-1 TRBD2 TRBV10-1 TGCGCCAGCAGTGAGGGGGCTAGCGGGGGAAATGAGCAGTTCTTC CASSEGASGGNEQFF
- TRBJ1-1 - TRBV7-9 TGTGCCAGCAGCTCTAACAGGGTGAAAGGTTCTGAAGCTTTCTTT CASSSNRVKGSEAFF
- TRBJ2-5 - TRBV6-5 TGTGCCAGCATAAGGGGAGAGACCCAGTACTTC CASIRGETQYF
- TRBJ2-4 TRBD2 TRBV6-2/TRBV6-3 TGTGCCAGCAGTTTCGGGACTAGCGGGACACTAGCCAAAAACATTCAGTACTTC CASSFGTSGTLAKNIQYF
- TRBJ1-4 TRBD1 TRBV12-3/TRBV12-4 TGTGCCAGCAGTACAGGGGGAAATGAAAAACTGTTTTTT CASSTGGNEKLFF
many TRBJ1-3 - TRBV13 TGTGCCAGCAGCTTATTCCGGTCTGGAAACACCATATATTTT CASSLFRSGNTIYF
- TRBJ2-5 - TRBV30 TGTGCCTGGAGTTCACCGGGACTCCGTCAAGAGACCCAGTACTTC CAWSSPGLRQETQYF
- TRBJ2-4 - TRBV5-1 TGCGCCAGCCGCGAACCTCAAGAAAACATTCAGTACTTC CASREPQENIQYF
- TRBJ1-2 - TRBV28 TGTGCCAGCAGTTCTTCACCCAGCTATGGCTACACCTTC CASSSSPSYGYTF
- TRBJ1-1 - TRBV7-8 TGTGCCAGCAGCGCTACCCCAAAGAACACTGAAGCTTTCTTT CASSATPKNTEAFF
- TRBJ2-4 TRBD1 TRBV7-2 TGTGCCAGCAGCCCTGACAGGGGCCGTGATATTCAGTACTTC CASSPDRGRDIQYF
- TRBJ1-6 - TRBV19 TGTGCCAGTAGTATAAGAGGGTTGGACTCACCCCTCCACTTT CASSIRGLDSPLHF
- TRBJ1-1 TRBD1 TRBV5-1 TGCGCCAGCAGCGTGACAGGGACGAACACTGAAGCTTTCTTT CASSVTGTNTEAFF
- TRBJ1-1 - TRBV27 TGTGCCAGCAGCTCCCTGGAGCGGGGGAACACTGAAGCTTTCTTT CASSSLERGNTEAFF
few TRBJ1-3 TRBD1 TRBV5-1 TGCGCCAGCAGCTTAACGCAGGGGGCTGGAAACACCATATATTTT CASSLTQGAGNTIYF
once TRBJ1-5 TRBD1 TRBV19 TGTGCCAGTAGTCATCCCGGGACAGGGAATCAGCCCCAGCATTTT CASSHPGTGNQPQHF
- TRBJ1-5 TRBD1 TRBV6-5 TGTGCCAGCAGCGGAGGGGGACAGGGGTGGCAGCCCCAGCATTTT CASSGGGQGWQPQHF
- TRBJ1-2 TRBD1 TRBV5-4 TGTGCCAGCAGCCCCGGACAGGGGACTTATGGCTACACCTTC CASSPGQGTYGYTF
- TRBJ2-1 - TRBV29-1 TGCAGCGTTGAAGGCAAAAGGGACACTAATTACAATGAGCAGTTCTTC CSVEGKRDTNYNEQFF
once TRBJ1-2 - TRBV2 TGTGCCAGCATTAACAGGGAGTACTATGGCTACACCTTC CASINREYYGYTF
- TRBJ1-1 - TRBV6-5 TGTGCCAGCAGCTTCTACACTGAAGCTTTCTTT CASSFYTEAFF
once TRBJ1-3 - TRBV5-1 TGCGCCAGCAGCTTGGATCCGGTCTCTGGAAACACCATATATTTT CASSLDPVSGNTIYF
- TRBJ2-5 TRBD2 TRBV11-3 TGTGCCAGCAGCTTAGGGGGGGGCCAAGAGACCCAGTACTTC CASSLGGGQETQYF
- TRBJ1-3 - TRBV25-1 TGTGCCAGCAGTGCGGGGGATCGAAACACCATATATTTT CASSAGDRNTIYF
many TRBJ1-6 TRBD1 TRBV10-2 TGCGCCAGCAGTGGACAGGGTAATTCACCCCTCCACTTT CASSGQGNSPLHF
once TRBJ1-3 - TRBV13 TGTGCCAGCAGCTCCATGACAGGCGGAAACACCATATATTTT CASSSMTGGNTIYF
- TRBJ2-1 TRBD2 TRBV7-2 TGTGCCAGCAGCCTGCTAGCGGGAGGGAGAAATGAGCAGTTCTTC CASSLLAGGRNEQFF
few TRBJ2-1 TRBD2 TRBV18 TGTGCCAGCTCACTAGCGGGGGGCCGGAGCTCCTACAATGAGCAGTTCTTC CASSLAGGRSSYNEQFF
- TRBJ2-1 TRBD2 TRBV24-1 TGTGCCACCAGTGTCGCGACTAGCGGGAGAAACTATGAGCAGTTCTTC CATSVATSGRNYEQFF
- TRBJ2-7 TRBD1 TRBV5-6 TGTGCCAGCAGCTCAACGGGACAGAGCTCCTACGAGCAGTACTTC CASSSTGQSSYEQYF
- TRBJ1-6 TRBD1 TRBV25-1 TGTGCCAGCAGTGAAGGAATAGACAGGGGGGAAGGTAGTTCACCCCTCCACTTT CASSEGIDRGEGSSPLHF
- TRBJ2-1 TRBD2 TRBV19 TGTGCCAGTAGACAAACGGCGGGGGTCAGACTCAATGAGCAGTTCTTC CASRQTAGVRLNEQFF
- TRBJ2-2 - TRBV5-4 TGTGCCAGCAGCTTGGCCGGGAAGGGGGCGAACACCGGGGAGCTGTTTTTT CASSLAGKGANTGELFF
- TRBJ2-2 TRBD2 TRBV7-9 TGTGCCAGCAGCCCCCGCCTAGCGGGGGGTATGGGAACCGGGGAGCTGTTTTTT CASSPRLAGGMGTGELFF
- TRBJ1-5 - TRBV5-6 TGTGCCAGCAGCTTGAGGGGCCCATATCAGCCCCAGCATTTT CASSLRGPYQPQHF
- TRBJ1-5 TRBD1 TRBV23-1 TGCGCCAGAGGGGGCAGAGGGACAGAGGAGTACCAGCCCCAGCATTTT CARGGRGTEEYQPQHF